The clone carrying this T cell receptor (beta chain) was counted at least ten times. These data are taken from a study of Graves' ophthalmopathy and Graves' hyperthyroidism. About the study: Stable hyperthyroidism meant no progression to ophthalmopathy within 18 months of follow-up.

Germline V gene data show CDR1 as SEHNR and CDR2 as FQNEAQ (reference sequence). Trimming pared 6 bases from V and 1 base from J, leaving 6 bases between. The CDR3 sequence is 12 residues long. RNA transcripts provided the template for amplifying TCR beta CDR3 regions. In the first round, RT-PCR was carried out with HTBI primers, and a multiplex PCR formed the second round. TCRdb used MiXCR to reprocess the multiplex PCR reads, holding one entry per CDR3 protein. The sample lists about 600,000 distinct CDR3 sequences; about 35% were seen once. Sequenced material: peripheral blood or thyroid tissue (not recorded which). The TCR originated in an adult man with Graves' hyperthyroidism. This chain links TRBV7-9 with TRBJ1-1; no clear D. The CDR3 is CASSPQNTEAFF. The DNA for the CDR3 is TGTGCCAGCAGTCCACAGAACACTGAAGCTTTCTTT.